The T cell receptor (beta chain) under discussion was sequenced for a study of T cell responses to AZD1222 COVID-19 vaccine. Notes on the study in general: Repertoires were sampled only after the peak T cell response. Donor demographics were predominantly white British with a female majority; clonal diversity may be underestimated.

A note on this clone: What it binds is unknown.

This CDR3 region has 15 residues. Germline assignment: CDR1 SGHAT and CDR2 FQNNGV. V lost 4 bases to trimming and J lost 0 bases; unmatched junction nucleotides: 6. The assay was immunoSEQ multiplex PCR, and TCRdb's table has in-frame clones only and misses some. The sample carries fewer than 200,000 clones, 75% to 90% recorded once. The sequence came from an adult who received the MenACWY meningococcal vaccine as a control. The rearrangement uses TRBV11-2 and TRBJ2-7; TRBD1 matches at 7 bases. The sample consisted of peripheral blood, taken 28 days after the second dose of the MenACWY control vaccine. As DNA, the CDR3 is TGTGCCAGCAGCTATCTAACAGGGGTCTCCTACGAGCAGTACTTC. Protein product: CASSYLTGVSYEQYF.